A selection of T cell receptor beta chains follows, all from one sample in a study of cytomegalovirus exposure and HLA in healthy donors. Sequenced by immunoSEQ multiplex PCR; TCRdb stores in-frame clones only, minus some. The profile covers more than 150,000 clones, with over 75% appearing a single time and roughly 2% taken by the ten largest. The sample comprised PBMCs. These receptor sequences come from a woman aged 25 to 39 in good health and CMV-seronegative. The conserved cysteine and the conserved F or W are not part of the CDR3 here. Each record gives: V gene, CDR3 protein.

>TRBV19
ASREGGRGEQY
>TRBV6-5
ASRRLAGNTGELF
>TRBV5-4
ASSSPGLAGINTGELF
>TRBV10-1
ASSEGLATETQY
>TRBV11-2
ASSWGGAQETQY
>TRBV5-6
ASRSGTWEGKLF
>TRBV6-6
ASSYSNAGRQY
>TRBV30
AWRDRPNTEAF
>TRBV7-8
ASSPAGGENTEAF
>TRBV7-2
ASLLAGSTDTQY
>TRBV7-3
ASSVLAGQDTQY
>TRBV2
ASRKRTSVQETQY
>TRBV11-2
ASSSGLASSRYEQY
>TRBV5-4
ASSLIRGGGAYSPLH
>TRBV5-4
ASSVRDRGLHEQY
>TRBV4-1
ASSQDDRGYYGYT
>TRBV11-2
ASSLGYFGTGDTEAF
>TRBV9
ASSESGGPLNYNEQF
>TRBV7-2
ASSLKLNEQF
>TRBV7-6
ASSLGVAGGIPPDTQY
>TRBV19
ASSRRESEQY
>TRBV10-3
AISRQVSGNTIY
>TRBV7-9
ASSSVTGWVETQY
>TRBV27
ASSYGQVYEQY
>TRBV4-3
ASSQGSLGLGGSPLH
>TRBV5-1
ASMLTGSEKLF
>TRBV29-1
SVGRAASTDTQY
>TRBV7-3
ASSFLAGHTGELF
>TRBV6-4
ASNRAGLAGGRDTGELF
>TRBV7-3
ASSSGLAGVNEQF
>TRBV9
ASSVDPGGGGFTQNEQY
>TRBV6-1
ASSESGVRYGYT
>TRBV10-3
AISEVKNTGELF
>TRBV4-3
ASSPSWLAATQY
>TRBV5-4
ASSLDTGVEDEAF
>TRBV6-6
ASIRGNEKLF
>TRBV5-1
ASSLGQGATYEQY
>TRBV5-6
ASSVHGGELF
>TRBV5-1
ASSLRQGATEAF
>TRBV6-1
ASRRLFATNEKLF